This T cell receptor beta chain was captured by sequencing in a study of molecular identifiers for immune sequencing clone quantification. Study-wide context: Naive CD8 cell RNA, from roughly 21,000 or 96,000 cells, was split five ways in replicates, with four sequenced. Study-wide results and caveats: Jurkat TCR RNA spiked in from one cell reportedly remained identifiable amid over 850,000 naive cells. Effector cells had over 99% of their molecules in clones above 20 RNA copies, while naive cells had under 1%.

This clonotype was picked up a small number of times. Its matching antigen is unknown. Both previously described methods and listed TCR primers were employed to make bulk TCR libraries. TCRdb reprocessed the PCR reads with MiXCR, giving one entry per CDR3 protein. The table records 300,000 to 350,000 distinct CDR3 sequences, 20% to 25% of them present only once. The TCR sequence derives from a human donor in good health. Some libraries in this study had Jurkat cell RNA spiked in. Sequencing was performed on naive CD8+ T cells from blood, with Jurkat cell RNA spiked in. Subset indicated: FACS-sorted CD8+CD4-CCR7+CD45RA+ naive T cells.

The CDR3: CASSQEEGGYTDTQYF. CDR3 nucleotide sequence: TGTGCCAGCAGCCAAGAAGAGGGCGGGTACACAGATACGCAGTATTTT. The gene calls are TRBV3-1 and TRBJ2-3; weak D call: TRBD2 (5 bases). This CDR3 spans 16 amino acids. Trimming stripped 0 bases from V and 2 bases from J, with 12 bases between. Germline assignment: CDR1 LGHDT and CDR2 YNNKEL (reference sequence).